This TCR beta chain came from a study of post-analysis software for immune sequencing data. In germline, CDR1 is ENHRY, CDR2 SYGVKD. This CDR3 is 14 amino acids long. V dropped 6 bases and J dropped 3 bases, with 14 bases sitting between them. Incorporated into the TCR beta cDNA libraries were unique molecular identifiers, which served to reduce PCR and sequencing biases. There were roughly 0.95 to 11 million T cells, and approximately 500,000 cDNA molecules came from them. TCRdb re-derived calls from the PCR reads in MiXCR, one entry per CDR3 protein. Of hundreds of thousands of distinct CDR3 sequences listed, approximately 30% are singletons. Points on this clonotype: Antigen unknown.

Study findings and constraints: Strong co-clustering by F measure was seen for same-batch samples. The study found TRBV5-6, TRBV5-1 and TRBV20-1 among a few TRBV segments more frequent in patients than controls. Normalized Chao1 diversity in multiple sclerosis patients fell significantly below that of controls.

The clonotype comes from a girl aged 10-17 years with multiple sclerosis. Sequenced input: blood. This chain uses TRBV10-3 with TRBJ1-1, with D possibly TRBD1 on 6 matching bases. The chain's CDR3 is CAISTGTLHTEAFF. The CDR3 DNA follows: TGTGCCATCAGCACCGGGACACTTCACACTGAAGCTTTCTTT.